What follows are 12 T cell receptor beta chains derived from one specimen sequenced in a study of patients with pleural tuberculosis. TCRdb analysed the reads with MiXCR anew, one entry per CDR3 protein. The sample carries under 30,000 distinct CDR3 sequences, about 20% recorded once. The specimen sequenced was peripheral blood. These TCRs come from a human donor with pleural tuberculosis.

Comments on this clonotype: A much more abundant neighbour one base away suggests this may be a read error. The chain is built from TRBV7-7 and TRBJ2-7; TRBD1 matches 7 bases. The CDR3 runs to 12 residues. Unmatched junction bases numbered 7, after V lost 10 bases and J lost 4 bases. Germline V gene data show CDR1 as SSHAT and CDR2 as FNYEAQ (reference sequence). The CDR3 here is CAIGTGQYEQYF. The CDR3 DNA reads TGTGCCATCGGCACGGGACAGTACGAGCAGTACTTC.

This clonotype was detected a few times. The chain uses TRBV3-1 and TRBJ1-2; tentative D call: TRBD1 (6 bases). This CDR3 has 15 residues. The V end was cut by 5 bases, the J end by 2 bases, with 15 bases between. Germline V gives CDR1 LGHDT, CDR2 YNNKEL (reference sequence). The CDR3, as DNA: TGTGCCAGCAGCACGCACAACAGGGAAAACTATGGCTACACCTTC. Protein sequence: CASSTHNRENYGYTF.

By share, this clonotype ranks as medium-sized. The V gene is TRBV4-2, the J gene TRBJ1-1; TRBD1 is a possible D gene (5 bases). Germline loops: CDR1 LGHNA, CDR2 YNFKEQ. V was pared by 3 bases and J by 4 bases, with 12 bases between. The CDR3 has 14 residues. CDR3 protein: CASSQTETATEAFF. CDR3 nucleotides: TGTGCCAGCAGCCAGACAGAGACGGCCACTGAAGCTTTCTTT.

This clonotype was seen at least ten times. The chain carries TRBV27 and TRBJ2-7, with 7 bases matching TRBD1. With 2 bases clipped from V and 3 bases from J, the junction kept 1 base outside the gene matches. CDR1 and CDR2 from the germline V gene are MNHEY and SMNVEV (reference sequence). This CDR3 spans 13 amino acids. The CDR3 DNA follows: TGTGCCAGCAGTTTAGACAGGGACTACGAGCAGTACTTC. Translated: CASSLDRDYEQYF.

This clonotype was found many times. The chain combines TRBV11-2 with TRBJ2-1, with D possibly matching TRBD2 (6 bases). Germline values: CDR1 SGHAT, CDR2 FQNNGV. V gave up 6 bases and J gave up 6 bases, with 12 bases separating them. The CDR3 length is 13 residues. This chain's CDR3 is CASRGLLGNEQFF. The CDR3 nucleotides read TGTGCCAGCAGGGGACTTCTCGGCAATGAGCAGTTCTTC.

This clonotype came up many times. V and J are TRBV7-9 and TRBJ1-1; D is unclear. This CDR3 is 12 amino acids long. Trimming shortened V by 6 bases and J by 3 bases, and 8 bases separated the two germline ends. Germline V lookup: CDR1 SEHNR, CDR2 FQNEAQ (reference sequence). The CDR3 nucleotides read TGTGCCAGCAGTGAGGGTTACACTGAAGCTTTCTTT. Its protein product is CASSEGYTEAFF. Combining the CDR3 with reference TRBV7-9 and TRBJ1-1 gives the whole variable domain DTGVSQNPRHKITKRGQNVTFRCDPISEHNRLYWYRQTLGQGPEFLTYFQNEAQLEKSRLLSDRFSAERPKGSFSTLEIQRTEQGDSAMYLCASSEGYTEAFFGQGTRLTVV.

The rearrangement uses TRBV29-1 and TRBJ2-7; no definite D call. The germline V and J ends were trimmed by 5 bases and 5 bases, with 19 bases remaining between them. This CDR3 contains 14 residues. CDR1 and CDR2 (germline): SQVTM, ANQGSEA. CDR3: CSVKIVGSPHEQYF. The CDR3 DNA is TGCAGCGTTAAAATAGTAGGGTCGCCGCACGAGCAGTACTTC.

Ten or more counts support this clonotype. V gene TRBV12-3 or TRBV12-4 combines with J gene TRBJ1-1; 9 nucleotides agree with TRBD1. CDR3 size: 17 residues. V shed 7 bases and J 0 bases; nucleotides not matched to a gene: 12. The CDR3 nucleotides read TGTGCCAGCACCTCCTCCCCCGGGACAGGGATGAACACTGAAGCTTTCTTT. Protein product: CASTSSPGTGMNTEAFF.

This clonotype was seen repeatedly, ten times or more. The chain employs TRBV5-4 and TRBJ2-7; D remains unclear. The germline V gene encodes CDR1 SGHNT and CDR2 YYREEE (reference sequence). This CDR3 contains 14 residues. Trimming cost V 0 bases and J 5 bases, with 12 bases left between them. The CDR3 DNA reads as TGTGCCAGCAGCTTGGGCAGGCCCCGAGACGAGCAGTACTTC. Its translation: CASSLGRPRDEQYF.

The chain links TRBV12-3 or TRBV12-4 to TRBJ1-4; no clear D gene. This CDR3 contains 14 residues. V gave up 3 bases and J gave up 8 bases, with 13 bases separating them. CDR3 protein: CASSFNRAREKLFF. Written as DNA, the CDR3 is TGTGCCAGCAGTTTCAATAGGGCACGGGAAAAACTGTTTTTT.

This clonotype occurred many times. The rearrangement links TRBV7-9 to TRBJ2-7; the match to TRBD1 covers 7 bases. Germline V gene lookup returns CDR1 SEHNR and CDR2 FQNEAQ (reference sequence). The CDR3 spans 14 residues. V was pared by 3 bases and J by 0 bases, with 2 bases of the junction left unmatched. The CDR3 loop is CASSFGDSSYEQYF. The CDR3 coding sequence is TGTGCCAGCAGCTTCGGGGACAGCTCCTACGAGCAGTACTTC.

This clonotype was counted at least ten times. This rearrangement joins TRBV29-1 to TRBJ1-1; unclear D gene. V dropped 6 bases and J dropped 2 bases, with 16 bases sitting between them. Germline assignment: CDR1 SQVTM and CDR2 ANQGSEA. There are 14 residues in the CDR3. CDR3 in amino acids: CSVPREGINTEAFF. CDR3 DNA: TGCAGCGTCCCCCGGGAAGGGATAAACACTGAAGCTTTCTTT.